The present TCR beta chain was sequenced within a study of T-cell memory formation after mild COVID-19. Overall study: The TCR clusters were mostly specific to one donor. Study-level findings and limits: Contracting clones from day 15 to 85 had balanced CD4/CD8; later expanders favoured CD4+.

This CDR3 is built from 14 residues. The germline V gene encodes CDR1 SGHTA and CDR2 FQGNSA. V was clipped by 2 bases and J by 7 bases, with 12 bases between them. TCR alpha and TCR beta cDNA libraries carrying sample barcodes and UMIs came from 5'RACE with constant-segment primers. Each CDR3 protein is one row after TCRdb ran MiXCR on the 5' RACE reads. The sample contains around 260,000 distinct CDR3 sequences, 15% to 20% of which appear only once. In this sample, this clonotype turned up many times. What it recognizes is unknown. This TCR was recovered from a man in his late teens or twenties who had mild COVID-19 (a few samples of this study predate the infection). Cell type and time point are not known. The chain carries TRBV7-2 and TRBJ1-5; D is undetermined. What was sequenced was PBMCs or a T cell subset sorted from them (not recorded which). The CDR3 bases are TGTGCCAGCAGCTTAAGGGTTCAGGAACAGCCCCAGCATTTT. It translates to CASSLRVQEQPQHF. Variable domain in full (rest from reference TRBV7-2 and TRBJ1-5): GAGVSQSPSNKVTEKGKDVELRCDPISGHTALYWYRQSLGQGLEFLIYFQGNSAPDKSGLPSDRFSAERTGGSVSTLTIQRTQQEDSAVYLCASSLRVQEQPQHFGDGTRLSIL.